This TCR beta chain comes out of a study of T cell responses to AZD1222 COVID-19 vaccine. Findings and limits, study-wide: Clonal diversity may have been underestimated, and the donors were mostly white British, with more females than males.

A word on this clone: The target antigen is unknown.

The data were produced by immunoSEQ multiplex PCR, yet TCRdb's version contains in-frame clones alone and is incomplete. The data hold fewer than 140,000 clones, with about 90% observed a single time. The CDR3 sequence is 16 residues long. Germline assignment: CDR1 SGDLS and CDR2 YYNGEE. V gave up 1 base and J gave up 5 bases; unmatched junction bases: 6. Doses given second, at about 4 or about 12 weeks, were pooled. This sequence joins TRBV9 and TRBJ1-4; 9 nucleotides match TRBD1. The TCR comes from an adult who received the AZD1222 COVID-19 vaccine. Here the sequenced sample was peripheral blood, taken 28 days after the second AZD1222 dose. The CDR3: CASSVTGGSPNEKLFF. The CDR3 DNA follows: TGTGCCAGCAGCGTAACAGGGGGCTCTCCGAATGAAAAACTGTTTTTT.